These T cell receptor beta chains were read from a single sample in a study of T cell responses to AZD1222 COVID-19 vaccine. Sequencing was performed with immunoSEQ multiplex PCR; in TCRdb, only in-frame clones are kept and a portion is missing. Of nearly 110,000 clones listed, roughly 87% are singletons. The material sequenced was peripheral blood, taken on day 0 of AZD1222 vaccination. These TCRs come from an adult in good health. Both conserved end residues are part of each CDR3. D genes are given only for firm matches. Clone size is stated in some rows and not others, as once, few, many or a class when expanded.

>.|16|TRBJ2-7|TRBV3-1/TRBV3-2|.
CASSQERWGFPYEQYF
TGTGCCAGCAGCCAAGAAAGATGGGGCTTCCCCTACGAGCAGTACTTC
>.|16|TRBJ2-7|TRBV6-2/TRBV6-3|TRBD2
CASSYPNIAGLYEQYF
TGTGCCAGCAGTTACCCCAATATAGCGGGTCTTTACGAGCAGTACTTC
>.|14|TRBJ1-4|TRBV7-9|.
CASSKGQGGEKLFF
TGTGCCAGCAGCAAGGGGCAGGGAGGAGAAAAACTGTTTTTT
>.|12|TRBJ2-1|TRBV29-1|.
CSVGTPLHEQFF
TGCAGCGTCGGGACTCCTTTGCATGAGCAGTTCTTC
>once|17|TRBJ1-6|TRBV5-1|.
CASSLVGLSSYNSPLHF
TGCGCCAGCAGCTTGGTAGGGCTGAGCTCCTATAATTCACCCCTCCACTTT
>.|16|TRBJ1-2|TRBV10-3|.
CAISESGAMGYYGYTF
TGTGCCATCAGTGAGTCGGGGGCAATGGGATACTATGGCTACACCTTC
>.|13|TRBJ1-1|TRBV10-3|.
CAISVKGHTEAFF
TGTGCCATCAGTGTCAAAGGGCACACTGAAGCTTTCTTT
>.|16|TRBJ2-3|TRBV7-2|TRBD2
CASSPFSGRGADTQYF
TGTGCCAGCAGCCCCTTTAGCGGGAGAGGGGCAGATACGCAGTATTTT
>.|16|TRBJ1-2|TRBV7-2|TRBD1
CASSLNRQGTSGGYTF
TGTGCCAGCAGCTTAAATAGACAGGGCACGTCTGGGGGCTACACCTTC
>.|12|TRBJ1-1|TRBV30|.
CAWKQGNTEAFF
TGTGCCTGGAAACAGGGGAACACTGAAGCTTTCTTT
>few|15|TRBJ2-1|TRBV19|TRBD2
CASRKTSGSYNEQFF
TGTGCCAGTAGAAAGACTAGCGGGAGTTACAATGAGCAGTTCTTC
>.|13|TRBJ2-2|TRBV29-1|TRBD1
CSVDRGFAGELFF
TGCAGCGTGGACAGGGGCTTTGCCGGGGAGCTGTTTTTT
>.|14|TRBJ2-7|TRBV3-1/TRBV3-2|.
CASSQGGAIYEQYF
TGTGCCAGCAGCCAAGGTGGCGCCATCTACGAGCAGTACTTC
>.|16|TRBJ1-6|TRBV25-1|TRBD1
CASSGWTGPYNSPLHF
TGTGCCAGCAGTGGTTGGACAGGTCCCTATAATTCACCCCTCCACTTT
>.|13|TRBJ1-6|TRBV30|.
CAWIGGSGSPLHF
TGTGCCTGGATCGGAGGGAGTGGTTCACCCCTCCACTTT
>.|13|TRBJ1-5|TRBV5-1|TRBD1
CASRDRDNQPQHF
TGCGCCAGCCGGGACAGGGACAATCAGCCCCAGCATTTT
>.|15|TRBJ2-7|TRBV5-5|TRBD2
CASSPAPGGSYEQYF
TGTGCCAGCAGCCCCGCTCCGGGGGGGTCCTACGAGCAGTACTTC
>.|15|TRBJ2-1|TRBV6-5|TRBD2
CASTGAGGSYNEQFF
TGTGCCAGCACTGGTGCGGGAGGTTCCTACAATGAGCAGTTCTTC
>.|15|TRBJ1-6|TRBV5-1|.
CASSPKQSYNSPLHF
TGCGCCAGCAGCCCGAAGCAGTCCTATAATTCACCCCTCCACTTT
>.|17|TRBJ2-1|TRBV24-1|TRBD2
CATSDPRSSGDNNEQFF
TGTGCCACCAGTGACCCCAGGTCTAGCGGGGATAACAATGAGCAGTTCTTC
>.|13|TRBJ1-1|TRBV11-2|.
CASSSHLNTEAFF
TGTGCCAGCAGCTCCCATTTAAACACTGAAGCTTTCTTT
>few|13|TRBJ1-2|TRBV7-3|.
CASSSGGLYGYTF
TGTGCCAGCAGCTCGGGCGGACTCTATGGCTACACCTTC
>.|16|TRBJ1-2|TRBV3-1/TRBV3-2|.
CASSQDLVTANYGYTF
TGTGCCAGCAGCCAAGATTTAGTGACAGCCAACTATGGCTACACCTTC
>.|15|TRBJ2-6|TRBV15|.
CATSAPVSGANVLTF
TGTGCCACCAGCGCCCCGGTCTCTGGGGCCAACGTCCTGACTTTC
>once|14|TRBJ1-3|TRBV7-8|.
CASSLLPGGNTIYF
TGTGCCAGCAGCTTACTGCCAGGGGGAAACACCATATATTTT
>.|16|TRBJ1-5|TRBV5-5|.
CASSLTGRGSNQPQHF
TGTGCCAGCAGCTTAACAGGGCGGGGAAGCAATCAGCCCCAGCATTTT
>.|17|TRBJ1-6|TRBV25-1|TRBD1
CASSPPGQSSYNSPLHF
TGTGCCAGCAGTCCACCGGGACAGAGCTCCTATAATTCACCCCTCCACTTT
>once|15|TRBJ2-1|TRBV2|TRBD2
CASRVRLAGDHEQFF
TGTGCCAGCCGGGTAAGACTAGCGGGAGACCATGAGCAGTTCTTC
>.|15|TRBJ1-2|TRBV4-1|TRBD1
CASSHGTGRSYGYTF
TGCGCCAGCAGCCACGGGACAGGGAGATCCTATGGCTACACCTTC
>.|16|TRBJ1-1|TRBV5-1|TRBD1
CASTRGLPSVNTEAFF
TGCGCCAGTACCAGGGGGCTCCCTTCCGTGAACACTGAAGCTTTCTTT
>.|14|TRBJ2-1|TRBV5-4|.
CASSQGQFPNEQFF
TGTGCCAGCAGCCAAGGACAGTTCCCCAATGAGCAGTTCTTC
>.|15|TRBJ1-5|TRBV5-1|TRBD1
CASSWTGALDQPQHF
TGCGCCAGCAGCTGGACAGGGGCTCTGGATCAGCCCCAGCATTTT
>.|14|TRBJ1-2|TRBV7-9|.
CASSRPVSGDGYTF
TGTGCCAGCAGTCGCCCTGTTTCAGGGGATGGCTACACCTTC
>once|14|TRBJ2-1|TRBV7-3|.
CASSSELGGVEQFF
TGTGCCAGCAGCTCTGAACTAGGCGGCGTTGAGCAGTTCTTC
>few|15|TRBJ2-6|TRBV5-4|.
CASSLSLSGANVLTF
TGTGCCAGCAGCTTGTCCCTCTCTGGGGCCAACGTCCTGACTTTC
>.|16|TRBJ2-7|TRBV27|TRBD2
CASSPSGGGSSYEQYF
TGTGCCAGCAGTCCCTCGGGAGGCGGGTCCTCCTACGAGCAGTACTTC
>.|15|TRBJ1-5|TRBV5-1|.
CASSLDSYSNQPQHF
TGCGCCAGCAGCTTGGACAGCTATAGCAATCAGCCCCAGCATTTT
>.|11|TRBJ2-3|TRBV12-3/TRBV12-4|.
CASSLEGTQYF
TGTGCCAGCAGTTTAGAGGGTACGCAGTATTTT
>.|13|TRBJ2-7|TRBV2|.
CASKKDVVHEQYF
TGTGCCAGCAAGAAGGATGTGGTACACGAGCAGTACTTC
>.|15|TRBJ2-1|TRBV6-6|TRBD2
CASINSGSGSGEQFF
TGTGCCAGCATTAATAGCGGGAGTGGATCAGGTGAGCAGTTCTTC
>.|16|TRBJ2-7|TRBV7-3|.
CASSRLRMVCNDEQYF
TGTGCCAGCAGTCGTCTCAGGATGGTTTGTAATGATGAGCAGTACTTC
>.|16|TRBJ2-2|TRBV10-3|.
CAIKNAGSFNTGELFF
TGTGCCATCAAGAATGCAGGATCTTTTAACACCGGGGAGCTGTTTTTT
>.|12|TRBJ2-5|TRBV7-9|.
CASSPLEETQYF
TGTGCCAGCAGCCCCCTAGAAGAGACCCAGTACTTC
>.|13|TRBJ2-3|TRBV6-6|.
CASSAVDTDTQYF
TGTGCCAGCAGTGCGGTAGACACAGATACGCAGTATTTT
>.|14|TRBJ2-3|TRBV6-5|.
CASSRGGNTDTQYF
TGTGCCAGCAGCAGGGGGGGAAACACAGATACGCAGTATTTT
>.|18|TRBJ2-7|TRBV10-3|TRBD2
CAISRTSGRADRNYEQYF
TGTGCCATCAGTCGGACTAGCGGGAGGGCCGATCGGAATTACGAGCAGTACTTC
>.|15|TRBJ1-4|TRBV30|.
CAWSLPGAVGEKLFF
TGTGCCTGGAGTTTACCAGGGGCGGTAGGTGAAAAACTGTTTTTT
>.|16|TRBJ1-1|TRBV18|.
CASSSGGATLNTEAFF
TGTGCCAGCTCAAGCGGGGGGGCAACCCTGAACACTGAAGCTTTCTTT
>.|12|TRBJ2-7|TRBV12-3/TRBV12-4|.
CASSFGRYEQYF
TGTGCCAGCAGTTTTGGCCGCTACGAGCAGTACTTC
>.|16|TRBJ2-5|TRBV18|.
CASSLRSGSLQETQYF
TGTGCCAGCTCACTCCGTAGCGGCTCCCTGCAAGAGACCCAGTACTTC
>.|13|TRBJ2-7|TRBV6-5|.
CASSFGRPYEQYF
TGTGCCAGCAGTTTCGGACGGCCATACGAGCAGTACTTC
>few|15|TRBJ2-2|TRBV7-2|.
CASSLPSGNTGELFF
TGTGCCAGCAGCCTCCCCTCAGGGAACACCGGGGAGCTGTTTTTT
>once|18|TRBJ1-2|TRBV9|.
CASSEGPQTGFGNYGYTF
TGTGCCAGCAGCGAAGGTCCTCAGACAGGCTTTGGTAACTATGGCTACACCTTC